This T cell receptor beta chain was identified during a study of graft-versus-host responses after intestinal transplantation. Study summary: Anti-thymocyte globulin was used for induction in all recipients, who then took tacrolimus and steroids for around 3 years.

For this clone: Its target is not known.

Sequenced by immunoSEQ multiplex PCR; TCRdb stores in-frame clones only, minus some. The sample records 95,000 to 110,000 clones, over 80% being singletons. Germline V gives CDR1 MNHNS, CDR2 SASEGT. This CDR3 is 15 amino acids long. V lost 7 bases and J 0 bases, leaving 15 bases between the germline ends. Regarding the study as a whole: GvH clones appeared in recipient marrow, some first in ileum or blood. Patients who carried graft-donor T cell macrochimerism also had high graft-versus-host to host-versus-graft clonal ratios in their allografts. Peak GvH clone levels in circulation were associated with early post-transplant HvG declines.

The receptor comes from a human donor who was the organ donor for an intestinal transplant. The chain employs TRBV6-1 and TRBJ1-1; D is possibly TRBD1 (6 bases). The sequenced sample was unstimulated CD4+ T cells sorted from spleen or lymph node cells, obtained before transplant. For the CDR3, the DNA is TGTGCCAGCAAAGCCCAGGGGAGGTTGAACACTGAAGCTTTCTTT. Its translation is CASKAQGRLNTEAFF.